This T cell receptor beta chain was identified in a study of cytomegalovirus exposure and HLA in healthy donors. Clones were sequenced by immunoSEQ multiplex PCR, and TCRdb holds only the in-frame ones, with some missing. Of 250,000 to 400,000 clones in the sample, 88% were seen once. Germline loops: CDR1 MNHNS, CDR2 SASEGT. V lost 5 bases and J 13 bases, leaving 14 bases between the germline ends. The CDR3 is 11 amino acids. Sequenced: PBMCs. This chain uses TRBV6-1 with TRBJ1-1; D is unresolved. The receptor's source is a man in his thirties or forties in good health and CMV-seronegative. The chain's CDR3 is CASSSATRYFF. The CDR3 region has the DNA TGTGCCAGCAGTTCCGCGACGCGGTATTTCTTT.